Sequencing of this T cell receptor (beta chain) was carried out in a study of blood T cell repertoires in COVID-19. Background on the study: Some COVID-19 samples were acute and others convalescent; all came from the United States, Italy and Spain. T cells, B-cell-depleted T cells, or PBMCs supplied cDNA or gDNA.

The CDR3 runs 14 residues. The germline V gene encodes CDR1 SEHNR and CDR2 FQNEAQ (reference sequence). V dropped 10 bases and J dropped 7; count of bases not matched to a gene: 9. Here immunoSEQ multiplex PCR was the method, and the copy in TCRdb shows in-frame clones only, minus some. The data contain roughly 300,000 clones, about 90% of them singletons. Seattle patients were enrolled during active infection and followed longitudinally. Input material: peripheral blood. The chain links TRBV7-9 to TRBJ1-6; 8 bases are shared with TRBD1. The clonotype comes from a young woman with COVID-19, enrolled during active disease. The CDR3 protein is CATRGAGGNSPLHF. In DNA form, the CDR3 reads TGTGCCACCCGGGGGGCAGGGGGCAATTCACCCCTCCACTTT.